This is a list of T cell receptor beta chains from one sample in a study of Graves' ophthalmopathy and Graves' hyperthyroidism. TCRdb reprocessed the multiplex PCR reads via MiXCR and lists one record per CDR3 protein. The sample has about 740,000 distinct CDR3 sequences; around 40% are singletons. The material sequenced was peripheral blood. The source of these receptors is an adult man with Graves' ophthalmopathy. The CDR3 runs from the conserved cysteine through the conserved F or W. The D gene is left open where the match is weak. The size entry is marked missing in some rows and otherwise reads once, few, many or a size class.

CASSSYEGVGYTF | TGTGCCAGCAGTTCCTACGAGGGGGTAGGCTACACCTTC | - | few | TRBJ1-2 | TRBV6-5
CASSAHRPSGANVLTF | TGTGCCAGCAGTGCTCACAGACCCTCTGGGGCCAACGTCCTGACTTTC | - | few | TRBJ2-6 | TRBV2
CASSPTSGTTREQYF | TGTGCCAGCTCACCCACTAGCGGGACTACCCGGGAGCAGTACTTC | TRBD2 | - | TRBJ2-7 | TRBV2
CASSPYGTGSDGYTF | TGTGCCAGCAGCCCGTATGGGACAGGGAGTGATGGCTACACCTTC | TRBD1 | few | TRBJ1-2 | TRBV7-9
CASSFWAGQSTGELFF | TGTGCCAGCAGTTTTTGGGCAGGTCAGAGCACCGGGGAGCTGTTTTTT | - | few | TRBJ2-2 | TRBV25-1
CSVDTTGQETQYF | TGCAGCGTGGATACTACAGGGCAAGAGACCCAGTACTTC | - | many | TRBJ2-5 | TRBV29-1
CASSMGAQDTEAFF | TGTGCCAGCAGTATGGGGGCGCAGGACACTGAAGCTTTCTTT | - | - | TRBJ1-1 | TRBV6-6
CASSPTDGSYQETQYF | TGTGCCAGCAGTCCCACGGACGGATCTTACCAAGAGACCCAGTACTTC | - | - | TRBJ2-5 | TRBV28
CASYRGRGYGYTF | TGTGCCAGCTACAGGGGGCGCGGGTATGGCTACACCTTC | TRBD1 | - | TRBJ1-2 | TRBV2
CSAGGGGQPQHF | TGCAGCGCCGGTGGGGGCGGTCAGCCCCAGCATTTT | - | many | TRBJ1-5 | TRBV29-1
CSVEPGVLYEQYF | TGCAGTGTTGAACCGGGAGTACTGTACGAGCAGTACTTC | - | few | TRBJ2-7 | TRBV20-1
CAGSPSGSVNTEAFF | TGTGCCGGCTCACCCTCTGGCTCTGTGAACACTGAAGCTTTCTTT | - | once | TRBJ1-1 | TRBV2
CASSYLAGEGHEQYF | TGTGCCAGCAGCTATCTAGCGGGAGAAGGTCACGAGCAGTACTTC | TRBD2 | - | TRBJ2-7 | TRBV6-6
CAISSGPSRNQPQHF | TGTGCCATCAGTTCGGGACCGTCGCGCAATCAGCCCCAGCATTTT | - | - | TRBJ1-5 | TRBV10-3
CASSDGGQGLRYGYTF | TGTGCCAGCAGTGATGGAGGACAGGGGTTGCGATATGGCTACACCTTC | TRBD1 | few | TRBJ1-2 | TRBV10-3
CASSYAGNTGELFF | TGTGCCAGCAGTTACGCAGGGAACACCGGGGAGCTGTTTTTT | - | few | TRBJ2-2 | TRBV25-1
CASSTGVNTEAFF | TGTGCCAGCAGTACAGGGGTGAACACTGAAGCTTTCTTT | TRBD1 | many | TRBJ1-1 | TRBV2
CASSLSGGAQPQHF | TGCGCCAGCAGCCTCTCAGGGGGCGCGCAGCCCCAGCATTTT | TRBD1 | many | TRBJ1-5 | TRBV10-2